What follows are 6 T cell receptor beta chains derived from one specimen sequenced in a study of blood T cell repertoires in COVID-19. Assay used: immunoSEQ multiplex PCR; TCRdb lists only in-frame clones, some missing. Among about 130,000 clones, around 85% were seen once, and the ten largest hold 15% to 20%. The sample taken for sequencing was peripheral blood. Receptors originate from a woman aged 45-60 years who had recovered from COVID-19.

The CDR3, as DNA: TGTGCCAGCAGCTTTAATAGCGGGGGGCCCCAAGAGACCCAGTACTTC. Protein: CASSFNSGGPQETQYF. The chain links TRBV7-2 to TRBJ2-5; 10 bases match TRBD2. This CDR3 is 16 amino acids long. The V and J ends lost 3 bases and 1 base, in that order; junction bases with no gene match: 5. Germline CDR1 and CDR2: SGHTA and FQGNSA.

Here the CDR3 reads CATSDLGTGQETQYF. The CDR3 coding sequence is TGTGCCACCAGTGACCTGGGGACAGGCCAAGAGACCCAGTACTTC. The rearrangement joins TRBV24-1 to TRBJ2-5; TRBD1 matches 8 bases. There are 15 residues in the CDR3. V was clipped by 4 bases and J by 1 base; unmatched bases: 4. CDR1 is KGHDR and CDR2 is SFDVKD in the germline V gene.

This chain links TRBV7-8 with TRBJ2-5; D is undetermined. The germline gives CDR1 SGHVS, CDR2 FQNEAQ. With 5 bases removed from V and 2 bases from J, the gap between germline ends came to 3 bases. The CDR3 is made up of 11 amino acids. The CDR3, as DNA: TGTGCCAGCAGCCCTCAAGAGACCCAGTACTTC. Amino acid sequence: CASSPQETQYF.

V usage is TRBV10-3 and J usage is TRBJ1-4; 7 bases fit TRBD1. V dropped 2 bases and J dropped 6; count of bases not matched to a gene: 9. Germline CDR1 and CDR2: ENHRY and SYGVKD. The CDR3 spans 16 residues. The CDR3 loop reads CAISETDRDSHEKLFF. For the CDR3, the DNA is TGTGCCATCAGTGAGACCGACCGGGACAGTCATGAAAAACTGTTTTTT.

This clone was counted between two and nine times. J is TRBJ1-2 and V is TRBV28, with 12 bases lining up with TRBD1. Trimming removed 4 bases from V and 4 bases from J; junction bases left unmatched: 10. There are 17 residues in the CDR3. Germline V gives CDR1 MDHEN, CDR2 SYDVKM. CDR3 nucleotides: TGTGCCAGCAGTTACCCGGGACAGGGGGCCGCCCTCTATGGCTACACCTTC. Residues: CASSYPGQGAALYGYTF.

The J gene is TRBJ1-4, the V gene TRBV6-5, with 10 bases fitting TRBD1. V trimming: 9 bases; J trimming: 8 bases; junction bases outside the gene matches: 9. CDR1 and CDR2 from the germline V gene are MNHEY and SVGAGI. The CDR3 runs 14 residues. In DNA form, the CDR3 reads TGTGCCAGTACCCCGGGACAGGGGCGAGAAAAACTGTTTTTT. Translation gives CASTPGQGREKLFF.